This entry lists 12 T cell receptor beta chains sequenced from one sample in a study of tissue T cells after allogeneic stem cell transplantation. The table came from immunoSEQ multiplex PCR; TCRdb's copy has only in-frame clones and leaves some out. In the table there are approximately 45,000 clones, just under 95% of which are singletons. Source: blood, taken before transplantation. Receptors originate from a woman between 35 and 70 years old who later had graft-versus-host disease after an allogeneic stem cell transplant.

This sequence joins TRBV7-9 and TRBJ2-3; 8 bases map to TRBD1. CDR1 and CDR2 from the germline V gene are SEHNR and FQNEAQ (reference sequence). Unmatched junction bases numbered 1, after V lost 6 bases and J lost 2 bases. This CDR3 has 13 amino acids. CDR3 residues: CASRQGATDTQYF. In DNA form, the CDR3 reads TGTGCCAGCAGGCAGGGGGCCACAGATACGCAGTATTTT.

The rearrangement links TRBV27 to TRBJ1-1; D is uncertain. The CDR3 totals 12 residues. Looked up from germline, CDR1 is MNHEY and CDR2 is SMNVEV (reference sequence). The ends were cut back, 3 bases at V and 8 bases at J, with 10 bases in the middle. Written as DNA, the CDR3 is TGTGCCAGCAGTTTCCTCGGAGGCGAAGCTTTCTTT. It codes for CASSFLGGEAFF.

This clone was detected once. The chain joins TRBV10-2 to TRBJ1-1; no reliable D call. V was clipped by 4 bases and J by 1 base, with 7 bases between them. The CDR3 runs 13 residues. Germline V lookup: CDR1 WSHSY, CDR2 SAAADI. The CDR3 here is CASSVRGNTEAFF. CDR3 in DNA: TGCGCCAGCAGTGTCCGGGGGAACACTGAAGCTTTCTTT.

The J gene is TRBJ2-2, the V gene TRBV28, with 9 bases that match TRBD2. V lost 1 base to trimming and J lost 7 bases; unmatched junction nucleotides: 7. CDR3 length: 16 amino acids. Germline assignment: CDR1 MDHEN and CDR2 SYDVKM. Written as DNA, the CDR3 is TGTGCCAGCAGTTTATTGTCTAGCGGGATTGGCGGGGAGCTGTTTTTT. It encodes CASSLLSSGIGGELFF. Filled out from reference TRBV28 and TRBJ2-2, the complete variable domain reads DVKVTQSSRYLVKRTGEKVFLECVQDMDHENMFWYRQDPGLGLRLIYFSYDVKMKEKGDIPEGYSVSREKKERFSLILESASTNQTSMYLCASSLLSSGIGGELFFGEGSRLTVL.

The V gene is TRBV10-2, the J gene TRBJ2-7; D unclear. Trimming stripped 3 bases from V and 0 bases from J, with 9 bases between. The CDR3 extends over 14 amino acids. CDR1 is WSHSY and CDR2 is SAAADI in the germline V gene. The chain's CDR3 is CASSEGRFSYEQYF. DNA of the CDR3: TGCGCCAGCAGTGAAGGACGCTTCTCCTACGAGCAGTACTTC.

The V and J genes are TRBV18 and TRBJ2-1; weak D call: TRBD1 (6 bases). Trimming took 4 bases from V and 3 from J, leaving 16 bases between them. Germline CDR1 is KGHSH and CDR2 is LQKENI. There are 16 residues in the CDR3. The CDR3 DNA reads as TGTGCCAGCTCACTACAGGGTCCCACAATCTACAATGAGCAGTTCTTC. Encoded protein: CASSLQGPTIYNEQFF.

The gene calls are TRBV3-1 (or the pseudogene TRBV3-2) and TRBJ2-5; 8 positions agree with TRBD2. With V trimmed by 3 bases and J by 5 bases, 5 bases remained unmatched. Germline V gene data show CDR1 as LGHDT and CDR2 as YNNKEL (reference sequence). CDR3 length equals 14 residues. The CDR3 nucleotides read TGTGCCAGCAGCCAGACGGGAGGGGGGGAGACCCAGTACTTC. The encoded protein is CASSQTGGGETQYF.

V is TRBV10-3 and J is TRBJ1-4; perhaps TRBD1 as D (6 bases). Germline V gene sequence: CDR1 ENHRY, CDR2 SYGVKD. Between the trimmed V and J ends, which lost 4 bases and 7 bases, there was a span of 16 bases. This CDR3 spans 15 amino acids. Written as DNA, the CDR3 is TGTGCCATCAGTGGAACCCAGGGGATCCGTGAAAAACTGTTTTTT. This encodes CAISGTQGIREKLFF.

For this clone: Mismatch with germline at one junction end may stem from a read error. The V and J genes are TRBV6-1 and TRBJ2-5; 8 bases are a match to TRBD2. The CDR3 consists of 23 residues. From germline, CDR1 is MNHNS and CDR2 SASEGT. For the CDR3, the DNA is TGTGCCAGCAGTCAAGCTGCGACGACCGGTCTTCGGGTGACTAGCGTTTTTCAAGAGACCCAGTACTTC. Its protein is CASSQAATTGLRVTSVFQETQYF.

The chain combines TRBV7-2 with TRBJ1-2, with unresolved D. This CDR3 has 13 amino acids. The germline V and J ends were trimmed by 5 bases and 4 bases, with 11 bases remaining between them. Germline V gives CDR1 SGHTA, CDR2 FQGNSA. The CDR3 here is CASSPDGSYGYTF. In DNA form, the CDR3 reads TGTGCCAGCAGCCCCGACGGGAGCTATGGCTACACCTTC.

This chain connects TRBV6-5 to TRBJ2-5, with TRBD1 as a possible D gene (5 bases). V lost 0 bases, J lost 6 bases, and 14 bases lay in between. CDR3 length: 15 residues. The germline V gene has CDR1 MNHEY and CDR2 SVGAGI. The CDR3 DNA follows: TGTGCCAGCAGTTACTCGGCAGCAGGGCGGAAGACCCAGTACTTC. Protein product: CASSYSAAGRKTQYF.

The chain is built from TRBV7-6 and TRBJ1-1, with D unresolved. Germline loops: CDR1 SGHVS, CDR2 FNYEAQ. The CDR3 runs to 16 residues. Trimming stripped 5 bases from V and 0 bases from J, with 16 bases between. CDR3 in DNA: TGTGCCAGCAGCCCCTCCGGGTCAGGAGTGAACACTGAAGCTTTCTTT. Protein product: CASSPSGSGVNTEAFF. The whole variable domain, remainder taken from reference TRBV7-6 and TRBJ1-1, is GAGVSQSPRYKVTKRGQDVALRCDPISGHVSLYWYRQALGQGPEFLTYFNYEAQQDKSGLPNDRFSAERPEGSISTLTIQRTEQRDSAMYRCASSPSGSGVNTEAFFGQGTRLTVV.